This T cell receptor (beta chain) was captured by sequencing in a study of T-cell memory formation after mild COVID-19. TCRdb independently ran MiXCR on the 5' RACE reads; one entry per CDR3 protein. Of about 360,000 distinct CDR3 sequences listed, over 13% were seen once; the top ten hold around a fifth. Between the trimmed V and J ends, which lost 6 bases and 0 bases, there was a span of 11 bases. The length of the CDR3 is 14 residues. Study outcomes and limitations: A balance of CD4 and CD8 characterized clones contracting day 15 to 85, whereas later expanders leaned CD4+.

This clonotype occurred many times. Its matching antigen is unknown. The chain has TRBV12-3 or TRBV12-4 and TRBJ2-5, with D perhaps TRBD1 (6 bases). The TCR sequence derives from a man between 18 and 35 years old who had mild COVID-19 (a few samples of this study predate the infection). Cell type and time point are not known. Sequenced material: PBMCs or a T cell subset sorted from them (not recorded which). The chain's CDR3 is CASRQDRYQETQYF. CDR3 nucleotides: TGTGCCAGCAGGCAAGACAGGTACCAAGAGACCCAGTACTTC.